These 4 T cell receptor beta chains came from one sample sequenced in a study of cytomegalovirus exposure and HLA in healthy donors (dated by TCRdb to 2017 to 2019). The receptor library was made with the immunoSEQ multiplex PCR assay. For the multiplex PCR, a mixture combining 60 forward primers for TCR Vbeta segments and 13 reverse primers for TCR Jbeta segments was used. TCRdb re-hosts the immuneACCESS table, in-frame sequences only. Its copies lack some clones; in the studies checked, an unresolved V gene accounts for under half of them, and the cause for the rest is not known. For this sample the table gives roughly 180,000 clones, of which around 82% were detected only once. The ten top clones hold around 1.5% of the sample. The sequenced material came from PBMCs. Source of these receptors: a male donor in good health and CMV-seronegative.

This rearrangement joins TRBV7-8 to TRBJ1-2; the D gene is possibly TRBD1 (6 bases). Germline V gene data show CDR1 as SGHVS and CDR2 as FQNEAQ. There are 15 residues in the CDR3. V was cut by 4 bases and J by 0 bases, with 12 bases left in between. CDR3 nucleotide sequence: TGTGCCAGCAGCTCGAAACGGACAGCTAACTATGGCTACACCTTC. It specifies CASSSKRTANYGYTF.

This chain joins TRBV27 and TRBJ2-7; 8 bases fit TRBD2. The ends lost 7 bases at V and 3 bases at J; junction bases unmatched: 5. The CDR3 length is 13 residues. Germline V gives CDR1 MNHEY, CDR2 SMNVEV (reference sequence). For the CDR3, the DNA is TGTGCCAGCAAAAGCGGGGGTTTCTACGAGCAGTACTTC. Encoded protein: CASKSGGFYEQYF.

This chain uses TRBV11-2 with TRBJ2-7; TRBD2 might be the D (5 bases). The germline V gene encodes CDR1 SGHAT and CDR2 FQNNGV. The CDR3 is 14 residues long. CDR3 region: CASGLERKRIVPEV. The CDR3 DNA sequence: TGTGCCAGCGGCTTAGAGAGGAAGCGGATAGTCCCCGAGGTC.

CDR3 protein: CASSVSAAENIQYF. DNA of the CDR3: TGTGCCAGCAGCGTATCGGCGGCTGAAAACATTCAGTACTTC. J is TRBJ2-4 and V is TRBV9; D is ambiguous. V was cut by 1 base and J by 5 bases, with 10 bases left in between. Germline V gene sequence: CDR1 SGDLS, CDR2 YYNGEE. The CDR3 covers 14 residues.